This TCR beta chain was sequenced during a study of human T cells and chemical hapten exposure. Study background: Skin on the upper inner arm, about 2 cm by about 2 cm in size, was sensitized with 2% DPC. TCR yield per sample varied, mainly due to pooled library volumes.

Indicated time point: patch test 1, 2 weeks after DPC sensitization. The treatment denotes: therapeutic diphenylcyclopropenone sensitization with weekly scalp DPC. TCRdb processed the RACE reads anew with MiXCR; each CDR3 protein has one entry. The sample contains approximately 74,000 distinct CDR3 sequences, around a third of which appear only once. Study-level results: Because all patients had alopecia, their immune responses might differ from healthy ones.

Note on this clonotype: Its cognate antigen is unknown.

The TCR sequence derives from a man in his forties or fifties with alopecia areata. Some clones in this sample may be carry-over from other donors' samples. Sequences were derived from whole blood, sampled in connection with sensitization to the hapten diphenylcyclopropenone (DPC).

CDR3 protein: CASSGGQGMRANVLTF. In DNA, the CDR3 is TGTGCCAGCAGTGGGGGACAGGGAATGAGGGCCAACGTCCTGACTTTC. The V gene is TRBV2, the J gene TRBJ2-6; 9 bases map to TRBD1. The CDR3 runs to 16 residues. V dropped 4 bases and J dropped 5; count of bases not matched to a gene: 6. Germline V CDR1 and CDR2: SNHLY, FYNNEI.